Below are 27 T cell receptor beta chains sequenced from a single sample in a study of STAT5B mutations in CD4+ large granular lymphocyte leukemia. Measured with immunoSEQ multiplex PCR; TCRdb has only the in-frame clones, and not every one. In the table there are roughly 30,000 clones, roughly 85% of which are singletons. The sequenced material came from CD4+ T cells from blood buffy coats. The receptors shown here come from a human donor in good health.

This chain links TRBV18 with TRBJ2-1; D possibly corresponds to TRBD2 (6 bases). The V gene's germline CDR1 is KGHSH and CDR2 LQKENI. The CDR3 extends over 15 amino acids. Between the trimmed V and J ends, which lost 0 bases and 12 bases, there was a span of 18 bases. The CDR3 bases are TGTGCCAGCTCACCACCGGTCACTAGCACAAAGGGGCAGTTCTTC. Translating it yields CASSPPVTSTKGQFF.

The chain joins TRBV9 to TRBJ2-1; 9 bases match TRBD1. The V segment lost 0 bases and the J segment 2 bases; nucleotides outside the gene matches: 0. The V gene's germline CDR1 is SGDLS and CDR2 YYNGEE. CDR3 size: 15 residues. The CDR3 sequence is CASSVGQGAYNEQFF. The DNA of the CDR3 is TGTGCCAGCAGCGTAGGACAGGGGGCCTACAATGAGCAGTTCTTC. Combining the CDR3 with reference TRBV9 and TRBJ2-1 gives the whole variable domain DSGVTQTPKHLITATGQRVTLRCSPRSGDLSVYWYQQSLDQGLQFLIQYYNGEERAKGNILERFSAQQFPDLHSELNLSSLELGDSALYFCASSVGQGAYNEQFFGPGTRLTVL.

This sequence joins TRBV4-3 and TRBJ2-7; 7 nucleotides agree with TRBD2. The CDR3 is 15 amino acids. V trimming: 4 bases; J trimming: 0 bases; junction bases outside the gene matches: 6. Germline-derived CDR1 and CDR2 are LGHNA and YSLEER. The CDR3 nucleotides are TGCGCCAGCAGCCGAGATACGGGAGGCTCCTACGAGCAGTACTTC. Protein sequence: CASSRDTGGSYEQYF.

The chain is built from TRBV11-2 and TRBJ2-3, with D possibly being TRBD1 (6 bases). V dropped 5 bases and J dropped 1 base, with 13 bases sitting between them. This CDR3 region has 15 residues. Germline-derived CDR1 and CDR2 are SGHAT and FQNNGV. CDR3 in DNA: TGTGCCAGCAGCGCCGGACAGAAACGCACAGATACGCAGTATTTT. As protein: CASSAGQKRTDTQYF. Drawing the rest from reference TRBV11-2 and TRBJ2-3, the complete variable domain is EAGVAQSPRYKIIEKRQSVAFWCNPISGHATLYWYQQILGQGPKLLIQFQNNGVVDDSQLPKDRFSAERLKGVDSTLKIQPAKLEDSAVYLCASSAGQKRTDTQYFGPGTRLTVL.

The rearrangement links TRBV11-2 to TRBJ1-4, with 8 bases fitting TRBD1. J lost 6 bases, V lost 1 base, and 4 bases had no gene match. This CDR3 is built from 15 residues. Germline V gene data show CDR1 as SGHAT and CDR2 as FQNNGV. This CDR3 reads CASSLAQGAHEKLFF. The CDR3 bases are TGTGCCAGCAGCTTAGCCCAGGGGGCGCATGAAAAACTGTTTTTT.

V gene TRBV7-8 combines with J gene TRBJ2-1, with a weak D call TRBD1 (5 bases). Germline CDR1 is SGHVS and CDR2 is FQNEAQ. Trimming took off 5 bases at V and 5 bases at J, with 13 bases between the two ends. The CDR3 is made up of 14 amino acids. The CDR3 loop reads CASSRDSANNEQFF. CDR3 in DNA: TGTGCCAGCAGCAGAGACAGCGCGAACAATGAGCAGTTCTTC.

J is TRBJ1-1 and V is TRBV5-4; D is possibly TRBD1 (6 bases). The germline V gene has CDR1 SGHNT and CDR2 YYREEE (reference sequence). CDR3 length equals 14 residues. V dropped 1 base and J dropped 4 bases, with 11 bases sitting between them. The CDR3 loop reads CASSLNRAGTEAFF. CDR3 DNA sequence: TGTGCCAGCAGCTTGAACAGGGCGGGCACTGAAGCTTTCTTT.

The V call is TRBV29-1, the J call TRBJ2-3; TRBD2 matches at 10 bases. V was clipped by 4 bases and J by 4 bases; unmatched bases: 2. Germline V gene data show CDR1 as SQVTM and CDR2 as ANQGSEA. This CDR3 spans 13 amino acids. The CDR3 coding sequence is TGCAGCGTTGCTAGCGGGAGTGCAGATACGCAGTATTTT. This codes for CSVASGSADTQYF.

The count of this clone is one. The V call is TRBV5-1, the J call TRBJ2-5; weak D call: TRBD2 (5 bases). Between the trimmed V and J ends, which lost 4 bases and 1 base, there was a span of 8 bases. This CDR3 comprises 13 residues. Germline-derived CDR1 and CDR2 are SGHRS and YFSETQ. The DNA of the CDR3 is TGCGCCAGCAGCACGACTACCCAAGAGACCCAGTACTTC. Amino acids: CASSTTTQETQYF.

This sequence joins TRBV28 and TRBJ1-1; the D gene is possibly TRBD1 (5 bases). V gave up 10 bases and J gave up 0 bases, with 12 bases separating them. Looked up from germline, CDR1 is MDHEN and CDR2 is SYDVKM. This CDR3 is built from 13 residues. The CDR3 is CATRQTLNTEAFF. DNA of the CDR3: TGTGCCACCCGACAGACCCTGAACACTGAAGCTTTCTTT.

The chain couples TRBV2 to TRBJ1-4, with 7 bases identical to TRBD1. CDR1 SNHLY and CDR2 FYNNEI come from the germline V gene. With 10 bases clipped from V and 2 bases from J, the junction kept 4 bases outside the gene matches. The CDR3 extends over 13 amino acids. DNA for the CDR3: TGTGCCACCTCAGGGGGGACTAATGAAAAACTGTTTTTT. It translates to CATSGGTNEKLFF.

The chain employs TRBV27 and TRBJ2-5, with D maybe TRBD2 (6 bases). CDR1 MNHEY and CDR2 SMNVEV come from the germline V gene (reference sequence). The CDR3 has 14 residues. Trimming removed 1 base from V and 2 bases from J, with 8 bases in between. CDR3 coding DNA: TGTGCCAGCAGTTTATGGAGGGGACAAGAGACCCAGTACTTC. Translating it yields CASSLWRGQETQYF.

The chain joins TRBV11-2 to TRBJ1-5, with D uncertain. This CDR3 has 15 residues. Germline assignment: CDR1 SGHAT and CDR2 FQNNGV. Trimming shortened V by 2 bases and J by 4 bases, and 12 bases separated the two germline ends. CDR3: CASSLLGSLNQPQHF. CDR3 nucleotides: TGTGCCAGCAGCTTACTAGGGTCCCTGAATCAGCCCCAGCATTTT. The whole variable domain, filled in from reference TRBV11-2 and TRBJ1-5, reads EAGVAQSPRYKIIEKRQSVAFWCNPISGHATLYWYQQILGQGPKLLIQFQNNGVVDDSQLPKDRFSAERLKGVDSTLKIQPAKLEDSAVYLCASSLLGSLNQPQHFGDGTRLSIL.

A few counts support this clone. This sequence joins TRBV11-2 and TRBJ2-1; D tentatively fits TRBD1 or TRBD2 (5 bases each). Germline assignment: CDR1 SGHAT and CDR2 FQNNGV. Trimming shortened V by 5 bases and J by 7 bases, and 15 bases separated the two germline ends. The CDR3 consists of 14 residues. The CDR3 sequence: CASSILGVGNEQFF. The CDR3 nucleotides read TGTGCCAGCAGCATACTAGGGGTGGGAAATGAGCAGTTCTTC.

Comments on this clone: Mismatch with germline at one junction end may stem from a read error. This CDR3 is also generated by other DNA sequences in the sample. The chain carries TRBV9 and TRBJ2-7; TRBD2 matches 8 bases. The CDR3 length is 15 residues. The germline V gene encodes CDR1 SGDLS and CDR2 YYNGEE. CDR3 residues: CASSDSGTGSYEQYF. The CDR3 DNA reads TGTGCCAGTAGCGATAGCGGGACGGGCTCCTACGAGCAGTACTTC.

This clone appeared a few times. In DNA, the CDR3 is TGTGCCAGCAGCTCGACAGTTGCCACTGAAGCTTTCTTT. Residues: CASSSTVATEAFF. This rearrangement joins TRBV7-2 to TRBJ1-1, with D maybe TRBD1 (5 bases). Germline V lookup: CDR1 SGHTA, CDR2 FQGNSA. Trimming took 4 bases from V and 4 from J, leaving 10 bases between them. The CDR3 runs 13 residues.

V usage is TRBV6-5 and J usage is TRBJ2-5; D remains ambiguous. Germline values: CDR1 MNHEY, CDR2 SVGAGI. CDR3 size: 14 residues. The V end lost 2 bases, the J end lost 5 bases, and 12 bases lay between the germline ends. This CDR3 reads CASSYIGPRETQYF. The CDR3 DNA reads as TGTGCCAGCAGTTACATCGGGCCCCGGGAGACCCAGTACTTC.

Worth noting for this clone: Other DNA sequences of this sample code for an identical CDR3. The genes are TRBV5-1 and TRBJ2-7, with 8 bases identical to TRBD2. Germline V gene lookup returns CDR1 SGHRS and CDR2 YFSETQ. The CDR3 runs to 16 residues. J was trimmed by 6 bases and V by 1 base; bases with no gene match: 12. CDR3 sequence (DNA): TGCGCCAGCAGCTTGAGGACTAGCCCTACTCGCGGCGAGCAGTACTTC. Amino acids: CASSLRTSPTRGEQYF.

The chain carries TRBV7-2 and TRBJ1-1; D unclear. The CDR3 runs to 15 residues. The germline V gene has CDR1 SGHTA and CDR2 FQGNSA. Trimming removed 1 base from V and 3 bases from J, with 12 bases in between. The DNA for the CDR3 is TGTGCCAGCAGCTTAGTGCGGGTTCCCGACACTGAAGCTTTCTTT. Translated: CASSLVRVPDTEAFF.

The rearrangement links TRBV18 to TRBJ1-5; 8 bases line up with TRBD1. Germline CDR1 KGHSH, CDR2 LQKENI. The ends lost 6 bases at V and 0 bases at J; junction bases unmatched: 7. The CDR3 is made up of 16 amino acids. CDR3 sequence: CASSPKGQDSNQPQHF. Here the CDR3 DNA reads TGTGCCAGCTCCCCAAAGGGACAGGATAGCAATCAGCCCCAGCATTTT.

The V and J genes are TRBV5-1 and TRBJ2-1; D call uncertain. The CDR3 extends over 15 amino acids. V was trimmed by 4 bases and J by 6 bases, leaving 17 bases between them. Looked up from germline, CDR1 is SGHRS and CDR2 is YFSETQ. The CDR3 region has the DNA TGCGCCAGCAGCCCCCCAACAGCCGTGGCCAATGAGCAGTTCTTC. Protein product: CASSPPTAVANEQFF. The full variable domain, its missing parts supplied by reference TRBV5-1 and TRBJ2-1, is KAGVTQTPRYLIKTRGQQVTLSCSPISGHRSVSWYQQTPGQGLQFLFEYFSETQRNKGNFPGRFSGRQFSNSRSEMNVSTLELGDSALYLCASSPPTAVANEQFFGPGTRLTVL.

The chain couples TRBV9 to TRBJ2-5; a possible D gene is TRBD2 (5 bases). The CDR3 spans 16 residues. Germline V gene data show CDR1 as SGDLS and CDR2 as YYNGEE. V was pared by 0 bases and J by 4 bases, with 16 bases between. CDR3 sequence: CASSVGVGDMGETQYF. The CDR3 DNA is TGTGCCAGCAGCGTAGGGGTCGGGGATATGGGAGAGACCCAGTACTTC.

V and J are TRBV5-8 and TRBJ1-5, with D unclear. V lost 4 bases and J lost 3, with 8 bases in between. The length of the CDR3 is 13 residues. Germline-derived CDR1 and CDR2 are SGHTS and YDEGEE. CDR3 DNA: TGTGCCAGCAGCGCCGGGCTCAATCAGCCCCAGCATTTT. Protein: CASSAGLNQPQHF.

A note on this clone: A junction end diverges from the germline sequence, so it may reflect a read error. V gene TRBV13 combines with J gene TRBJ2-3, with 14 positions matching TRBD2. The germline gives CDR1 PRHDT, CDR2 FYEKMQ (reference sequence). The CDR3 spans 17 residues. CDR3 coding DNA: TGTGCCAGCAGCTTAGGCCGACTAGCGGGAGGGCTCGCGTCCCAGGGTTTT. It codes for CASSLGRLAGGLASQGF.

This clone was seen once. J is TRBJ2-2 and V is TRBV9; D call uncertain. CDR3 length equals 14 residues. Germline values: CDR1 SGDLS, CDR2 YYNGEE. V lost 3 bases to trimming and J lost 7 bases, with 13 bases between them. The CDR3 loop reads CASSAMERVGELFF. DNA of the CDR3: TGTGCCAGCAGCGCTATGGAGCGTGTCGGGGAGCTGTTTTTT.

J is TRBJ1-1 and V is TRBV7-6; a possible D gene is TRBD1 (5 bases). CDR3 length: 14 amino acids. V was clipped by 1 base and J by 0 bases, with 6 bases between them. The germline gives CDR1 SGHVS, CDR2 FNYEAQ. For the CDR3, the DNA is TGTGCCAGCAGCTTAGAGGGGTTGAACACTGAAGCTTTCTTT. It specifies CASSLEGLNTEAFF.

As to this clone: The same CDR3 is also encoded by other DNA sequences in this sample. The chain employs TRBV6-5 and TRBJ2-7, with TRBD1 matching 7 bases. This CDR3 contains 15 residues. Germline CDR1 reads MNHEY; CDR2 reads SVGAGI. V was pared by 0 bases and J by 0 bases, with 2 bases of the junction left unmatched. CDR3 coding DNA: TGTGCCAGCAGTTACTCCAACAGGGGCTCCTACGAGCAGTACTTC. Its translation: CASSYSNRGSYEQYF.